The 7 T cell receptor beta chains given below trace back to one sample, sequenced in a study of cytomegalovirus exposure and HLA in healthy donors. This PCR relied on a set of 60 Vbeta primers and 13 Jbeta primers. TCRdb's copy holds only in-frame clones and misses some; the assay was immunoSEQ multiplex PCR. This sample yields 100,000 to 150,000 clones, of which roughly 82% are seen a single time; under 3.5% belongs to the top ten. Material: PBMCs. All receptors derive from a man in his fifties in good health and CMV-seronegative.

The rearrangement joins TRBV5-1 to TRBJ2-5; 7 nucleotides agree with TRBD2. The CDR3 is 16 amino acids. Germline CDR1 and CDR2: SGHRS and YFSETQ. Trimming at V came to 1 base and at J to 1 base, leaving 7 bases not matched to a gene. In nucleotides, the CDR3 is TGCGCCAGCAGCTTGATGGCGGGGGACCCCCAAGAGACCCAGTACTTC. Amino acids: CASSLMAGDPQETQYF.

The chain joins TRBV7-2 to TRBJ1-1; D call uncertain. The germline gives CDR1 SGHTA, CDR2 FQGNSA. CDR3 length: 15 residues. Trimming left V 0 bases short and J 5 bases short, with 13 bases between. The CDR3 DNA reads TGTGCCAGCAGCTTAGCTCTTGGGTCGGGAACTGAAGCTTTCTTT. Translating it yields CASSLALGSGTEAFF.

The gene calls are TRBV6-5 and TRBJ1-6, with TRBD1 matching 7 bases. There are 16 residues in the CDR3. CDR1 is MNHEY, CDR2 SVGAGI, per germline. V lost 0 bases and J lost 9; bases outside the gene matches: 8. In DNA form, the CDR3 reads TGTGCCAGCAGTTACTCACGGGTCAGGGGGACTTCACCCCTCCACTTT. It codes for CASSYSRVRGTSPLHF.

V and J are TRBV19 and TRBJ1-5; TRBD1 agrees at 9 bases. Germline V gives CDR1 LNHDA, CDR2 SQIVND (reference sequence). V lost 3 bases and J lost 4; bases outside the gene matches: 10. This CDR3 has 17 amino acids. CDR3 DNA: TGTGCCAGTAGTATTGGGACCGGGACAGGGTGGAATCAGCCCCAGCATTTT. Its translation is CASSIGTGTGWNQPQHF.

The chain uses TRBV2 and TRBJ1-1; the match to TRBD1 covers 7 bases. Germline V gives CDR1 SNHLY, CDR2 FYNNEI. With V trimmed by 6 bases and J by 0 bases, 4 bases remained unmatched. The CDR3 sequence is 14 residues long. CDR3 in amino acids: CASRRTGVNTEAFF. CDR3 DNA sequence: TGTGCCAGCAGGAGAACAGGGGTGAACACTGAAGCTTTCTTT.

In DNA form, the CDR3 reads TGTGCCAGCAGCTTCAGGGGGGCCACTGAAGCTTTCTTT. The encoded protein is CASSFRGATEAFF. This sequence joins TRBV7-2 and TRBJ1-1; TRBD1 matches at 7 bases. This CDR3 is built from 13 residues. CDR1 SGHTA and CDR2 FQGNSA come from the germline V gene. V was clipped by 3 bases and J by 4 bases; unmatched bases: 2.

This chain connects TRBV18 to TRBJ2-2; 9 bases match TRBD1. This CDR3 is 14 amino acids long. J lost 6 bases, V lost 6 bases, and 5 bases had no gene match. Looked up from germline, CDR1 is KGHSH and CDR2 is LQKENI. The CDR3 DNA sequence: TGTGCCAGCTCGCGGACAGGGGAGTCCGGGGAGCTGTTTTTT. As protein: CASSRTGESGELFF.